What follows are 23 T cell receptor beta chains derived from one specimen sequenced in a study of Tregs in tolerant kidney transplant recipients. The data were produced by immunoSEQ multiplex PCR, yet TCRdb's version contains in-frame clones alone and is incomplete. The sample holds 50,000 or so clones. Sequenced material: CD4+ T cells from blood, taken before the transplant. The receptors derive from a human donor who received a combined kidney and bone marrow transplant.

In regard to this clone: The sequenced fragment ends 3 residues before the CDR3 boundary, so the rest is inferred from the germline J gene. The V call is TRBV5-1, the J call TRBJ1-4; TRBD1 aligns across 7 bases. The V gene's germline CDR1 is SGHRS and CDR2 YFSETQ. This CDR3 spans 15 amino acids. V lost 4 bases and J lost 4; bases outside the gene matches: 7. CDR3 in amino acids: CASSGRTGVNEKLFF. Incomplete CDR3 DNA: TGCGCCAGCAGCGGACGGACAGGAGTTAATGAAAAA.

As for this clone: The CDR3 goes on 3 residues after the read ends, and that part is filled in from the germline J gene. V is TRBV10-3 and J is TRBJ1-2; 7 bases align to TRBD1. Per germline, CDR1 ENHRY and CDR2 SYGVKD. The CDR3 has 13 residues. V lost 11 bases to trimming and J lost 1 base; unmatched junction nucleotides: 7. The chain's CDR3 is CAVTGALNYGYTF. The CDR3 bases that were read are TGTGCCGTTACAGGGGCCCTTAACTATGGC.

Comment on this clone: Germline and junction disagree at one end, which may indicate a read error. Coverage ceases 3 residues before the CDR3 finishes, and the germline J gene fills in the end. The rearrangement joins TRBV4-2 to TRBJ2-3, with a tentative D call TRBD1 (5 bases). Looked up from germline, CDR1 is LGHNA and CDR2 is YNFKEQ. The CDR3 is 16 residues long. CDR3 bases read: TGCGCCAGCAGCCAAGATCTAGGGGTTACGGCAGATACG. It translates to CASSQDLGVTADT. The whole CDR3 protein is CASSQDLGVTADTQYF.

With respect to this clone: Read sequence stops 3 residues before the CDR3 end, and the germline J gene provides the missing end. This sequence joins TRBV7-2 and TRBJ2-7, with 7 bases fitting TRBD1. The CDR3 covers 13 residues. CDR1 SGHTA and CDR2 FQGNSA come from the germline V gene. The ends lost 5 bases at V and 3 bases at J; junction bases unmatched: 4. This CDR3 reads CASSPTGDYEQYF. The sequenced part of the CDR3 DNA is TGTGCCAGCAGCCCTACAGGGGACTACGAG.

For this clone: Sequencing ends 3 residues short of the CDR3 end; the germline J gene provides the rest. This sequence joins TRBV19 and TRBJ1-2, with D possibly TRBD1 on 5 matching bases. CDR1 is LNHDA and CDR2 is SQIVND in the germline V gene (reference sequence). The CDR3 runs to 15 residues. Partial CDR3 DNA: TGTGCCAGTAGTGTAGGACGGGGGGTTGGTAGAGGC. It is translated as CASSVGRGVGRG. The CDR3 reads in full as CASSVGRGVGRGYTF.

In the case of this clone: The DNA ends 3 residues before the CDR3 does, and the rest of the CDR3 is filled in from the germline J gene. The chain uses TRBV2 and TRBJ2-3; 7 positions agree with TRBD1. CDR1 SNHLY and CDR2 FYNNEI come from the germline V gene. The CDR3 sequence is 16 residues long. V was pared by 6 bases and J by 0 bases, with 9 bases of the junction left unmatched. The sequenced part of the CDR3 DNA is TGTGCCAGCAGAGCTAACAGGGGAACTAGCACAGATACG. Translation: CASRANRGTSTDT. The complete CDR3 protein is CASRANRGTSTDTQYF.

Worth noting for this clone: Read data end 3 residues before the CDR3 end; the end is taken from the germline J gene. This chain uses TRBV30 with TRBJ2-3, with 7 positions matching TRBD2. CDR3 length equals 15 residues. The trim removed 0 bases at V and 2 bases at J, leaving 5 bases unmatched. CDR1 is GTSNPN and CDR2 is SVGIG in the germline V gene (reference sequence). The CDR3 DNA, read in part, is TGTGCCTGGAGTGTCCGAGCGGGATCCACAGATACG. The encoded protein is CAWSVRAGSTDT. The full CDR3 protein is CAWSVRAGSTDTQYF.

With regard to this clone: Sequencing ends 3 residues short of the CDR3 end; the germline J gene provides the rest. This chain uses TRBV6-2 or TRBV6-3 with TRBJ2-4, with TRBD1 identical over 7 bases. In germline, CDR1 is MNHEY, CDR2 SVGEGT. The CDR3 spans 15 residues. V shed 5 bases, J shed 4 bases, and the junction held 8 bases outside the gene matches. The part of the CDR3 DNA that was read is TGTGCCAGCAGTCATTGGGACAGTACAAAAAACATT. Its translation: CASSHWDSTKNI. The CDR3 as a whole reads CASSHWDSTKNIQYF.

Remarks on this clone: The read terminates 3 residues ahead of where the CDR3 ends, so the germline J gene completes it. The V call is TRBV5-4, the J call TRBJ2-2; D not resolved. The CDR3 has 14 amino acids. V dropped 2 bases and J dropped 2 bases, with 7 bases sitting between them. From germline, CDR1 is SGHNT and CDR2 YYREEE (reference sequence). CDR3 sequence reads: CASSFPGNTGELFF. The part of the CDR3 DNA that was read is TGTGCCAGCAGCTTCCCCGGTAACACCGGGGAG.

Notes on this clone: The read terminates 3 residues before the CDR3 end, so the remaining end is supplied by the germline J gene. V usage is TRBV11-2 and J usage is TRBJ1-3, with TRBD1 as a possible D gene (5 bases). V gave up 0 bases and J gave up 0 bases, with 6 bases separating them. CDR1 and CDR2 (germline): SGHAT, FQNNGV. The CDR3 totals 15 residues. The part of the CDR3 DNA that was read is TGTGCCAGCAGCTTAGAGGGGGGCTCTGGAAACACC. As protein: CASSLEGGSGNT. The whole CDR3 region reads CASSLEGGSGNTIYF.

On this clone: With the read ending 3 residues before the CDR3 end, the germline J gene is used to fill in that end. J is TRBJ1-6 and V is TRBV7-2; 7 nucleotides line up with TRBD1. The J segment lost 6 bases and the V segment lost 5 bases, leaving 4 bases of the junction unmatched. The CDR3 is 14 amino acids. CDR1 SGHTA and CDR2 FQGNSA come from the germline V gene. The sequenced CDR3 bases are TGTGCCAGCAGCGACCGGGACAGTAATTCACCC. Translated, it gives CASSDRDSNSP. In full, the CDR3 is CASSDRDSNSPLHF.

The CDR3 is CASSSGQAHTEAFF. CDR3 DNA (partial): TGCGCCAGCAGCTCAGGACAGGCCCACACTGAA. This chain links TRBV5-1 with TRBJ1-1, with TRBD1 matching over 7 bases. The observed sequence ends 3 residues before the CDR3 terminus, with the missing tail filled in from the germline J gene. The CDR3 length is 14 residues. Germline V lookup: CDR1 SGHRS, CDR2 YFSETQ. Trimming at V came to 3 bases and at J to 3 bases, leaving 5 bases not matched to a gene.

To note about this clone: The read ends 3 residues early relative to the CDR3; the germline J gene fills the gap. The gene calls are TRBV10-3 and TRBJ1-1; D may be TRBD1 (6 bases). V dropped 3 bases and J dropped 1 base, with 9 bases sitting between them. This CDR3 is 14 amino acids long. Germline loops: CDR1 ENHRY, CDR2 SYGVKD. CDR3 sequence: CAISDPTGNTEAFF. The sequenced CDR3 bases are TGTGCCATCAGTGACCCGACAGGGAACACTGAA.

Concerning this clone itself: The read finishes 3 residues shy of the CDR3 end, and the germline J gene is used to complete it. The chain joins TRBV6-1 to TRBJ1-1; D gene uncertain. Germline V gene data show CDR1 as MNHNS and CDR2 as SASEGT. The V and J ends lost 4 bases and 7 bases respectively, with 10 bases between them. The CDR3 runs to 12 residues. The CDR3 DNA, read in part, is TGTGCCAGCAGTGTGAGAGCCTTTGAA. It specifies CASSVRAFE. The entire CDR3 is CASSVRAFEAFF.

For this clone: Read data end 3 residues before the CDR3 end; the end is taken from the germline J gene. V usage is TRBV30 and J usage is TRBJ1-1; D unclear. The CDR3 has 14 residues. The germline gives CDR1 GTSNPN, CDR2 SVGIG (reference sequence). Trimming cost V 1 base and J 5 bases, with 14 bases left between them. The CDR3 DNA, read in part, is TGTGCCTGGAGTGACTACGGGGTAGGGACTGAA. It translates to CAWSDYGVGTE. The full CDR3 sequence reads CAWSDYGVGTEAFF.

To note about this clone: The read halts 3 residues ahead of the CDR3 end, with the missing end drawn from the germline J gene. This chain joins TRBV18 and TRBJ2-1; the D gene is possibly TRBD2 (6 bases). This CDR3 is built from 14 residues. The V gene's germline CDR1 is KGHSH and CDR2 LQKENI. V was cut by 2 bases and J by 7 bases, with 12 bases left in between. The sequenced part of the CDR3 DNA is TGTGCCAGCTCACCAGGGACTGGCGAGAATGAG. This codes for CASSPGTGENE. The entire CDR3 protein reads CASSPGTGENEQFF.

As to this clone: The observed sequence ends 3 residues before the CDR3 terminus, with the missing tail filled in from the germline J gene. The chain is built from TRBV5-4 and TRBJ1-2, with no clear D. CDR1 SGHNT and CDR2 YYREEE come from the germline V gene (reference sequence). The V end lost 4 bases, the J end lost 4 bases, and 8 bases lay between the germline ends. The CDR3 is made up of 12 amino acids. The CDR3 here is CASSPSSYGYTF. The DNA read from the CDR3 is TGTGCCAGCAGCCCGTCTAGCTATGGC.

The covered CDR3 bases are TGTGCCAGCAGCGTTAGCGGGGGGGTGGTAGGTACG. It codes for CASSVSGGVVGT. The full-length CDR3 reads as CASSVSGGVVGTQYF. The chain combines TRBV2 with TRBJ2-3; TRBD2 matches at 11 bases. The CDR3 goes on 3 residues after the read ends, and that part is filled in from the germline J gene. This CDR3 spans 15 amino acids. The V gene end was trimmed by 6 bases and the J gene end by 8 bases; junction bases not matched to a gene: 10. The germline gives CDR1 SNHLY, CDR2 FYNNEI. The whole variable domain, remainder taken from reference TRBV2 and TRBJ2-3, is EPEVTQTPSHQVTQMGQEVILRCVPISNHLYFYWYRQILGQKVEFLVSFYNNEISEKSEIFDDQFSVERPDGSNFTLKIRSTKLEDSAMYFCASSVSGGVVGTQYFGPGTRLTVL.

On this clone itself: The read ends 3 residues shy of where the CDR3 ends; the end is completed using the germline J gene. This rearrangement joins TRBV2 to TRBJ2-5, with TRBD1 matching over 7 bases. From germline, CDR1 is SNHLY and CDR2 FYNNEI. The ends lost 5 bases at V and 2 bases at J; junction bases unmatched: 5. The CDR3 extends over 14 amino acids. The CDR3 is CASSPGQQQETQYF. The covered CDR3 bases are TGTGCCAGCAGTCCGGGACAGCAACAAGAGACC.

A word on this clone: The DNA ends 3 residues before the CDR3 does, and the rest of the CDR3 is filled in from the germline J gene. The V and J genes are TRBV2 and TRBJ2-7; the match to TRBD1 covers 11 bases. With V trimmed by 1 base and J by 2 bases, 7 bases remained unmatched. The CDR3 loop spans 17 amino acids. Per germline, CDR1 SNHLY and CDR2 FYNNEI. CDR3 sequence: CASSEGTGGVIPYEQYF. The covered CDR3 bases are TGTGCCAGCAGTGAAGGGACAGGGGGCGTTATACCCTACGAG.

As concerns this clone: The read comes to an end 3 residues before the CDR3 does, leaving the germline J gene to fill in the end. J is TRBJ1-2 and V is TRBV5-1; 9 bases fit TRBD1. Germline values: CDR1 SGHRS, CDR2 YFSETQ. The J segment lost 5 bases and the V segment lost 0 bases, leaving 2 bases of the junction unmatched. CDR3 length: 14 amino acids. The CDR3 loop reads CASSLGDREYGYTF. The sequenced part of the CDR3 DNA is TGCGCCAGCAGCTTGGGGGACAGGGAATATGGC.

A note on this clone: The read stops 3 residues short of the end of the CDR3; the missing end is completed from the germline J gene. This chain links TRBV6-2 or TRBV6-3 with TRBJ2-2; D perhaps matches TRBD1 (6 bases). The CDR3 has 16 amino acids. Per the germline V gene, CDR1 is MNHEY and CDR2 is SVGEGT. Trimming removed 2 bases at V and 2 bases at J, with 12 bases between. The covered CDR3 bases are TGTGCCAGCAGTTACGTGCAGGGGTCTAACACCGGGGAG. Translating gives CASSYVQGSNTGE. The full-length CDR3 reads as CASSYVQGSNTGELFF.

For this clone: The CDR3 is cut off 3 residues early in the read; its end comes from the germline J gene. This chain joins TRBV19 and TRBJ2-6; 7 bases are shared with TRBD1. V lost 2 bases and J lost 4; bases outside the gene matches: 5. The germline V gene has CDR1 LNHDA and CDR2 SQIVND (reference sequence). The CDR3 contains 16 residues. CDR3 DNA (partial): TGTGCCAGTAGTATAATAGGCAGGGGGGGGGCCAACGTC. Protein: CASSIIGRGGANV. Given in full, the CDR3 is CASSIIGRGGANVLTF.